This T cell receptor (beta chain) was captured in a study of T cell changes during pregnancy in multiple sclerosis. Some clones are missing from TCRdb's copy, which holds only in-frame ones; the method was immunoSEQ multiplex PCR. Of 46,000 or so clones in the sample, around 93% were seen once. The junction had 3 bases not matched to a gene; V was cut back by 5 bases and J by 0 bases. Germline V CDR1 and CDR2: SGHAT, FQNNGV. This CDR3 is 15 amino acids long. The sequence derives from a female donor with multiple sclerosis, enrolled in a pregnancy study. The sample here was CD8+ T cells from peripheral blood mononuclear cells, taken after pregnancy. The genes are TRBV11-2 and TRBJ1-3, with 8 bases that match TRBD1. The CDR3 region has the DNA TGTGCCAGCAGCCCGGACAGGGCCTCTGGAAACACCATATATTTT. This codes for CASSPDRASGNTIYF.